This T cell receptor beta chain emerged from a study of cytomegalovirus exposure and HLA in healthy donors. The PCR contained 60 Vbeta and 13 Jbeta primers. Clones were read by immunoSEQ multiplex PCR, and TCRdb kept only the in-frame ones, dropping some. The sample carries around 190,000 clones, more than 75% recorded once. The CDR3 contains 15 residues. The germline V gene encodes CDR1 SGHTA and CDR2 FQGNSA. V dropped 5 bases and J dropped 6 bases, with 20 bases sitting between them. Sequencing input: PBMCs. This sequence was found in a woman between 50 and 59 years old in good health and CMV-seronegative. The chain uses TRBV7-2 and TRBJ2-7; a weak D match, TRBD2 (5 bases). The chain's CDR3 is CASSQSSVLSGEQYF. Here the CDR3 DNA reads TGTGCCAGCAGCCAGAGTAGCGTCCTATCCGGCGAGCAGTACTTC.